Listed here are 6 T cell receptor beta chains from one sample, sequenced in a study of T cell responses to AZD1222 COVID-19 vaccine. TCRdb's table, derived via immunoSEQ multiplex PCR, lists solely in-frame clones and lacks some. The sample has roughly 130,000 clones, roughly 85% seen once. The sample was peripheral blood, taken on day 0 of AZD1222 vaccination. The receptors come from an adult in good health.

The chain uses TRBV30 and TRBJ1-1; D ambiguous. CDR1 is GTSNPN and CDR2 is SVGIG in the germline V gene (reference sequence). This CDR3 comprises 13 residues. The V end was cut by 3 bases, the J end by 8 bases, with 16 bases between. The CDR3 sequence: CAWSPQSTREAFF. Written as DNA, the CDR3 is TGTGCCTGGAGCCCCCAATCTACTCGGGAAGCTTTCTTT.

CDR3 nucleotides: TGTGCCAGCAGTAAGGGGTCTGAAGCTTTCTTT. This encodes CASSKGSEAFF. The chain carries TRBV12-3 or TRBV12-4 and TRBJ1-1; D is possibly TRBD1 (5 bases). The CDR3 runs to 11 residues. V gave up 5 bases and J gave up 6 bases, with 7 bases separating them.

The chain recombines TRBV6-1 with TRBJ1-6; 7 bases are shared with TRBD1. The germline gives CDR1 MNHNS, CDR2 SASEGT. This CDR3 contains 16 residues. V lost 4 bases to trimming and J lost 0 bases; unmatched junction nucleotides: 3. The CDR3 loop reads CASSGDRASYNSPLHF. CDR3 in DNA: TGTGCCAGCAGTGGAGACAGGGCCTCCTATAATTCACCCCTCCACTTT.

The rearrangement links TRBV9 to TRBJ2-2; D remains unclear. Deletions cut 2 bases from V and 3 bases from J, with 5 bases between. This CDR3 comprises 13 residues. Germline values: CDR1 SGDLS, CDR2 YYNGEE. CDR3 in amino acids: CASSVEYTGELFF. The DNA for the CDR3 is TGTGCCAGCAGCGTGGAGTACACCGGGGAGCTGTTTTTT.

The V gene is TRBV5-1, the J gene TRBJ2-3, with D possibly being TRBD2 (5 bases). This CDR3 contains 13 residues. Trimming left V 7 bases short and J 2 bases short, with 11 bases between. Germline V gives CDR1 SGHRS, CDR2 YFSETQ. CDR3 sequence: CASAAGPTDTQYF. DNA for the CDR3: TGCGCCAGCGCTGCGGGCCCCACAGATACGCAGTATTTT.

CDR3 residues: CASSIRTLGEQFF. The CDR3 bases are TGTGCCAGCAGCATAAGGACTTTAGGTGAGCAGTTCTTC. The chain employs TRBV14 and TRBJ2-1, with TRBD2 as a possible D gene (5 bases). The germline V gene encodes CDR1 SGHDN and CDR2 FVKESK. Deletions cut 5 bases from V and 9 bases from J, with 14 bases between. CDR3 length: 13 residues.